Listed below are T cell receptor beta chains from one sample, sequenced in a study of blood T cell repertoires in COVID-19. The method was immunoSEQ multiplex PCR; TCRdb's version includes in-frame clones alone and lacks a portion of them. Among some 390,000 clones listed, approximately 89% were seen once. The sequencing input was PBMCs or T cells enriched from blood (not recorded which). Source of these receptors: a woman under 40 who had recovered from COVID-19. Both conserved end residues are part of each CDR3. The D gene is left open where the match is weak. Clone sizes are given selectively: once, few, many, or a class where the clone is expanded.

TRBV3-1/TRBV3-2	11	TRBJ2-2	few	-	CASSIIGELFF	TGTGCCAGCAGTATTATCGGGGAGCTGTTTTTT
TRBV5-1	15	TRBJ1-6	-	-	CASSLGAGIGSPLHF	TGCGCCAGCAGCTTGGGCGCGGGAATTGGTTCACCCCTCCACTTT
TRBV18	13	TRBJ2-1	-	TRBD2	CARTSGSKNEQFF	TGTGCCAGGACTAGCGGGAGTAAGAATGAGCAGTTCTTC
TRBV11-3	13	TRBJ2-1	-	-	CASSMLGDYEQFF	TGTGCCAGCAGTATGTTGGGGGACTATGAGCAGTTCTTC
TRBV6-5	14	TRBJ1-2	once	TRBD1	CASRPTGAHYGYTF	TGTGCCAGCAGACCTACAGGGGCCCACTATGGCTACACCTTC
TRBV27	14	TRBJ1-2	-	TRBD1	CASSARQGTHGYTF	TGTGCCAGCAGTGCACGACAGGGGACCCATGGCTACACCTTC
TRBV27	15	TRBJ2-7	once	TRBD2	CASSPIAGGPLEQYF	TGTGCCAGCAGCCCGATAGCGGGAGGGCCGCTCGAGCAGTACTTC
TRBV10-3	15	TRBJ2-1	-	-	CAISEGRVKDNEQFF	TGTGCCATCAGTGAAGGCAGGGTCAAAGACAATGAGCAGTTCTTC
TRBV5-1	16	TRBJ2-4	-	TRBD1	CASSLPTGSNKNIQYF	TGCGCCAGCAGCTTGCCGACAGGGTCGAACAAAAACATTCAGTACTTC
TRBV15	15	TRBJ1-6	once	-	CATSRDIDSRSPLHF	TGTGCCACCAGCAGAGATATAGACAGTCGTTCACCCCTCCACTTT
TRBV6-5	13	TRBJ1-4	-	-	CASTRGYPEKLFF	TGTGCCAGCACCAGGGGCTACCCTGAAAAACTGTTTTTT
TRBV29-1	14	TRBJ1-1	-	TRBD1	CSVGTGGLNTEAFF	TGCAGCGTCGGGACAGGAGGATTGAACACTGAAGCTTTCTTT
TRBV3-1/TRBV3-2	14	TRBJ1-3	-	-	CASSQDRGRNTIYF	TGTGCCAGCAGCCAAGATAGGGGTAGAAACACCATATATTTT
TRBV28	13	TRBJ2-1	-	TRBD1	CATRQGARSEQFF	TGTGCCACCCGACAGGGGGCCCGATCGGAGCAGTTCTTC
TRBV7-9	17	TRBJ2-1	few	TRBD2	CASSLYPAGARGNEQFF	TGTGCCAGCAGCTTATATCCAGCGGGGGCGAGAGGGAATGAGCAGTTCTTC
TRBV20-1	11	TRBJ1-1	-	-	CSAPRPAGSSF	TGCAGTGCCCCCCGACCTGCGGGTTCGTCCTTT
TRBV2	12	TRBJ2-2	-	-	CASSGQVGELFF	TGTGCCAGCAGTGGTCAGGTCGGGGAGCTGTTTTTT
TRBV7-2	14	TRBJ1-4	-	-	CASSPSQANEKLFF	TGTGCCAGCAGCCCATCCCAGGCTAATGAAAAACTGTTTTTT
TRBV27	15	TRBJ2-7	-	TRBD1	CASRTGQQGNYEQYF	TGTGCCAGCAGAACAGGGCAACAGGGGAACTACGAGCAGTACTTC
TRBV30	14	TRBJ1-4	-	-	CAWRTSGAHEKLFF	TGTGCCTGGAGAACGTCAGGGGCGCATGAAAAACTGTTTTTT
TRBV11-3	12	TRBJ2-2	-	-	CASSPDTGELFF	TGTGCCAGCAGCCCGGACACCGGGGAGCTGTTTTTT
TRBV19	15	TRBJ1-6	-	TRBD1	CASSITGVANSPLHF	TGTGCCAGTAGTATCACAGGGGTGGCGAATTCACCCCTCCACTTT
TRBV13	15	TRBJ2-5	-	TRBD2	CASTLVGGRIETQYF	TGTGCCAGCACCCTGGTGGGGGGGAGGATCGAGACCCAGTACTTC
TRBV9	13	TRBJ2-5	-	-	CASSVRGSETQYF	TGTGCCAGCAGCGTAAGGGGTAGTGAGACCCAGTACTTC
TRBV2	15	TRBJ2-7	-	TRBD1	CATTLLDRGGYEQYF	TGTGCCACCACACTCCTCGACAGGGGAGGCTACGAGCAGTACTTC
TRBV28	13	TRBJ2-3	-	-	CASSTGSPDTQYF	TGTGCCAGCAGTACCGGGAGTCCAGATACGCAGTATTTT
TRBV21-1	17	TRBJ2-7	-	-	CASSKAEIAGGPNEQYF	TGTGCCAGCAGCAAAGCCGAGATAGCGGGGGGGCCCAACGAGCAGTACTTC
TRBV30	12	TRBJ2-5	few	-	CAWVTGIETQYF	TGTGCCTGGGTCACAGGGATAGAGACCCAGTACTTC
TRBV4-2	16	TRBJ2-7	few	TRBD1	CASSQETAGTDYEQYF	TGTGCCAGCAGCCAAGAGACTGCCGGGACAGACTACGAGCAGTACTTC
TRBV10-2	19	TRBJ2-1	-	TRBD1	CASSETLPGQGIRYNEQFF	TGCGCCAGCAGTGAGACACTTCCGGGACAGGGGATCCGCTACAATGAGCAGTTCTTC
TRBV7-3	15	TRBJ2-1	-	TRBD1	CASSFDRGSYNEQFF	TGTGCCAGCAGCTTCGACAGGGGTTCCTACAATGAGCAGTTCTTC
TRBV13	17	TRBJ2-3	-	TRBD2	CASSFGLPGSGNNTQYF	TGTGCCAGCAGCTTCGGGTTGCCGGGTAGCGGGAACAATACGCAGTATTTT
TRBV30	12	TRBJ2-7	-	TRBD1	CARTGGNYEQYF	TGTGCCAGGACAGGGGGCAACTACGAGCAGTACTTC
TRBV25-1	16	TRBJ2-6	-	TRBD2	CATNDPGGSGANVLTF	TGTGCCACCAACGACCCGGGGGGCTCTGGGGCCAACGTCCTGACTTTC
TRBV6-2/TRBV6-3	17	TRBJ1-5	-	-	CASSYWQGTYSNQPQHF	TGTGCCAGCAGTTATTGGCAGGGGACGTATAGCAATCAGCCCCAGCATTTT
TRBV4-2	15	TRBJ2-5	-	-	CASSPLWGARETQYF	TGTGCCAGCAGCCCCTTATGGGGAGCCCGGGAGACCCAGTACTTC
TRBV5-1	15	TRBJ2-3	-	-	CASSPRGDPTDTQYF	TGCGCCAGCAGCCCCAGGGGCGACCCGACAGATACGCAGTATTTT
TRBV29-1	14	TRBJ2-1	-	TRBD1	CSVAPGTGINEQFF	TGCAGCGTTGCTCCGGGGACAGGGATAAATGAGCAGTTCTTC
TRBV9	15	TRBJ2-2	-	TRBD1	CASSFDRVGTGELFF	TGTGCCAGCAGCTTCGACAGGGTCGGCACCGGGGAGCTGTTTTTT
TRBV5-4	14	TRBJ1-2	-	-	CASSLDSPNYGYTF	TGTGCCAGCAGCTTGGACAGTCCTAACTATGGCTACACCTTC
TRBV6-1	12	TRBJ1-1	-	-	CASSEGATEAFF	TGTGCCAGCAGTGAAGGGGCCACTGAAGCTTTCTTT
TRBV12-3/TRBV12-4	13	TRBJ1-1	-	-	CASSFGEHTEAFF	TGTGCCAGCAGTTTCGGGGAGCACACTGAAGCTTTCTTT
TRBV7-2	12	TRBJ1-5	once	-	CASSLIGQPQHF	TGTGCCAGCAGCTTAATCGGGCAGCCCCAGCATTTT
TRBV6-5	14	TRBJ2-2	once	-	CASSRSTDPGELFF	TGTGCCAGCAGTAGGTCGACAGACCCCGGGGAGCTGTTTTTT
TRBV19	15	TRBJ2-3	-	-	CASTDRTIGTDTQYF	TGTGCCAGTACCGACCGGACAATCGGCACAGATACGCAGTATTTT
TRBV7-2	15	TRBJ1-5	-	TRBD1	CASSPRQGANQPQHF	TGTGCCAGCAGCCCTCGACAGGGCGCAAATCAGCCCCAGCATTTT
TRBV28	14	TRBJ1-1	once	-	CASSLGGGGTEAFF	TGTGCCAGCAGTTTAGGGGGGGGAGGCACTGAAGCTTTCTTT
TRBV4-2	14	TRBJ2-3	-	TRBD2	CASGSSGSTDTQYF	TGTGCCAGCGGTTCTAGCGGGAGCACAGATACGCAGTATTTT
TRBV9	13	TRBJ2-1	-	-	CASSASRGNEQFF	TGTGCCAGCAGCGCATCCAGGGGTAATGAGCAGTTCTTC
TRBV27	14	TRBJ1-5	-	TRBD1	CASSHRGRLQPQHF	TGTGCCAGCAGCCACAGGGGAAGGCTGCAGCCCCAGCATTTT
TRBV5-8	14	TRBJ2-7	few	-	CASTPGAGSYEQYF	TGTGCCAGCACCCCGGGAGCTGGGTCCTACGAGCAGTACTTC
TRBV4-1	15	TRBJ2-4	-	TRBD1	CASSQLGTGGDIQYF	TGCGCCAGCAGCCAACTCGGGACAGGAGGGGACATTCAGTACTTC
TRBV11-2	17	TRBJ1-2	-	TRBD1	CASSLDPGQGRNYGYTF	TGTGCCAGCAGCTTAGATCCGGGACAGGGTAGAAACTATGGCTACACCTTC
TRBV30	15	TRBJ1-2	once	TRBD1	CAWSVGPFRGPGYTF	TGTGCCTGGAGTGTTGGCCCGTTCAGGGGGCCTGGCTACACCTTC
TRBV5-1	13	TRBJ2-7	-	-	CASSLASPYEQYF	TGCGCCAGCAGCTTGGCTAGTCCCTACGAGCAGTACTTC
TRBV27	13	TRBJ2-7	-	-	CASSLAGIDEQYF	TGTGCCAGCAGTTTAGCAGGGATCGACGAGCAGTACTTC
TRBV4-1	18	TRBJ1-3	-	-	CASSQVGGRQISGNTIYF	TGCGCCAGCAGCCAAGTCGGAGGACGGCAGATCTCTGGAAACACCATATATTTT